Below are 10 T cell receptor beta chains sequenced from a single sample in a study of T cell responses to AZD1222 COVID-19 vaccine. Clones were read by immunoSEQ multiplex PCR, and TCRdb kept only the in-frame ones, dropping some. The sample contains some 130,000 clones, 92% of which appear only once. This sample comprised peripheral blood, obtained on day 0 of AZD1222 vaccination. These receptors all stem from an adult in good health.

Concerning this clone itself: At one of its ends the junction is not consistent with the germline gene, which may arise from a read error. V usage is TRBV7-7 and J usage is TRBJ2-7; D not certain. This CDR3 has 12 amino acids. The germline V gene encodes CDR1 SSHAT and CDR2 FNYEAQ (reference sequence). CDR3 protein: CAVGPSPTEQYF. The DNA for the CDR3 is TGCGCGGTGGGCCCGAGCCCAACTGAGCAGTACTTC. Filled out from reference TRBV7-7 and TRBJ2-7, the complete variable domain reads GAGVSQSPRYKVTKRGQDVTLRCDPISSHATLYWYQQALGQGPEFLTYFNYEAQPDKSGLPSDRFSAERPEGSISTLTIQRTEQRDSAMYRCAVGPSPTEQYFGPGTRLTVT.

The V and J genes are TRBV24-1 and TRBJ1-1; TRBD1 is a possible D gene (5 bases). The CDR3 covers 17 residues. Germline CDR1 KGHDR, CDR2 SFDVKD. V dropped 2 bases and J dropped 3 bases, with 18 bases sitting between them. The CDR3 nucleotides are TGTGCCACCAGTGATTGGAACCGGGACCCGGAGGACACTGAAGCTTTCTTT. It yields the protein CATSDWNRDPEDTEAFF.

The rearrangement uses TRBV7-7 and TRBJ2-1; 8 bases map to TRBD2. This CDR3 region has 16 residues. V lost 5 bases and J lost 2; bases outside the gene matches: 8. The germline V gene encodes CDR1 SSHAT and CDR2 FNYEAQ (reference sequence). The DNA of the CDR3 is TGTGCCAGCAGCCGAACGACTAGCGCTGCCTACAATGAGCAGTTCTTC. Protein product: CASSRTTSAAYNEQFF.

The V gene is TRBV11-2, the J gene TRBJ2-2, with D perhaps TRBD1 (6 bases). The CDR3 is made up of 16 amino acids. V lost 3 bases and J 0 bases, leaving 11 bases between the germline ends. CDR1 is SGHAT, CDR2 FQNNGV, per germline. The CDR3 coding sequence is TGTGCCAGCAGCTTCCATGGACAGCCGAACACCGGGGAGCTGTTTTTT. Translation: CASSFHGQPNTGELFF.

The gene calls are TRBV27 and TRBJ1-2, with D perhaps matching TRBD1 (6 bases). Germline V gives CDR1 MNHEY, CDR2 SMNVEV (reference sequence). CDR3 length: 13 amino acids. Trimming pared 3 bases from V and 4 bases from J, leaving 9 bases between. The CDR3 reads CASSLRGRYGYTF. The CDR3 DNA is TGTGCCAGCAGTTTGCGGGGGCGCTATGGCTACACCTTC.

The CDR3 region is CASSFNRGPHTDTQYF. In DNA form, the CDR3 reads TGTGCCAGCAGCTTTAACAGGGGGCCCCACACAGATACGCAGTATTTT. V usage is TRBV7-2 and J usage is TRBJ2-3, with 9 bases aligning to TRBD1. The trim removed 3 bases at V and 2 bases at J, leaving 6 bases unmatched. Germline lookup yields CDR1 SGHTA and CDR2 FQGNSA. The CDR3 spans 16 residues.

The rearrangement links TRBV2 to TRBJ2-1, with D perhaps matching TRBD2 (8 bases). The V gene's germline CDR1 is SNHLY and CDR2 FYNNEI. The CDR3 contains 15 residues. V was shortened by 11 bases and J by 2 bases, with 19 bases between the two germline ends. The CDR3 DNA sequence: TGTGCCGGAAGCTTAGCGGGACAGCCCTACAATGAGCAGTTCTTC. Amino acids: CAGSLAGQPYNEQFF.

The CDR3 loop reads CASQPDRGGQPQHF. In DNA, the CDR3 is TGTGCCAGCCAACCCGACAGGGGAGGTCAGCCCCAGCATTTT. V gene TRBV2 combines with J gene TRBJ1-5; 8 bases map to TRBD1. This CDR3 comprises 14 residues. The V gene end was trimmed by 8 bases and the J gene end by 6 bases; junction bases not matched to a gene: 9. The germline V gene has CDR1 SNHLY and CDR2 FYNNEI.

The rearrangement uses TRBV6-4 and TRBJ1-6; D not certain. V shed 6 bases and J shed 6 bases, with 12 bases lying between them. The CDR3 has 14 residues. Germline V gives CDR1 MRHNA, CDR2 SNTAGT. The CDR3 DNA reads as TGTGCCAGCAGCGTAGGTGAAATTAATTCACCCCTCCACTTT. Its protein product is CASSVGEINSPLHF.

The chain uses TRBV7-2 and TRBJ2-1; 9 bases match TRBD2. CDR1 is SGHTA, CDR2 FQGNSA, per germline. This CDR3 is built from 14 residues. V lost 2 bases, J lost 7 bases, and 3 bases stayed unmatched. The CDR3: CASSLYLAGNEQFF. In DNA, the CDR3 is TGTGCCAGCAGCTTATACCTAGCGGGGAATGAGCAGTTCTTC.